The rows below give T cell receptor beta chains drawn from one sample of a study of response to subunit inactivated influenza vaccine. Via MiXCR, TCRdb re-called the RT-PCR reads, giving one row per CDR3 protein. The table records 550,000 to 800,000 distinct CDR3 sequences, about 14% of them present only once. The source material was PBMCs from blood, sampled around 15 days before vaccination. The receptors were gathered from a man aged 45-60 years who received an inactivated influenza vaccine. The CDR3 runs from the conserved cysteine through the conserved F or W. Each record gives: D gene, clone size, V gene, J gene, CDR3 protein, CDR3 DNA. A D gene is named only where the DNA matches it firmly. The size of a clone is reported for some rows only, either as once, few or many, or as a class for expanded clones.

TRBD1,.,TRBV15,TRBJ2-1,CATRPDRGLRNEQFF,TGTGCCACCAGGCCAGACAGGGGGCTGAGGAATGAGCAGTTCTTC
TRBD1,.,TRBV6-2/TRBV6-3,TRBJ2-7,CATQTPGQGYEQYF,TGTGCCACCCAGACCCCGGGACAGGGGTACGAGCAGTACTTC
.,.,TRBV7-9,TRBJ2-1,CASSPRDWLGEQFF,TGTGCCAGCAGCCCCCGGGACTGGCTTGGGGAGCAGTTCTTC
.,.,TRBV4-3,TRBJ2-1,CASSQAGQSSYNEKFF,TGCGCCAGCAGCCAGGCCGGACAGAGCTCCTACAATGAGAAGTTCTTC
.,.,TRBV6-2/TRBV6-3,TRBJ2-7,CASSENSSGEQYF,TGTGCCAGCAGCGAGAATTCTTCGGGAGAGCAGTACTTC
TRBD1,.,TRBV20-1,TRBJ1-5,CSASRDRGLYSNQPQHF,TGCAGTGCTTCCCGGGACAGGGGACTATATAGCAATCAGCCCCAGCATTTT
.,few,TRBV20-1,TRBJ2-7,CSASPTGDHEQYF,TGCAGTGCTAGCCCGACGGGAGACCACGAGCAGTACTTC
TRBD1,few,TRBV12-3/TRBV12-4,TRBJ2-5,CASSWGTGGQETQYF,TGTGCCAGCAGTTGGGGGACAGGGGGCCAAGAGACCCAGTACTTC
TRBD2,few,TRBV4-2,TRBJ2-1,CASSHPGTKNEQFF,TGTGCCAGCAGCCACCCCGGGACTAAGAATGAGCAGTTCTTC
.,.,TRBV5-1,TRBJ1-1,CASSLNERTEAFF,TGCGCCAGCAGCTTGAACGAGCGAACTGAAGCTTTCTTT
.,.,TRBV4-1,TRBJ1-5,CASSPSSNSNQPQHF,TGCGCCAGCAGCCCATCCTCTAATAGCAATCAGCCCCAGCATTTT
.,many,TRBV6-5,TRBJ2-3,CASSYSAGRTDTQYF,TGTGCCAGCAGTTACTCCGCGGGACGCACAGATACGCAGTATTTT
.,few,TRBV6-5,TRBJ2-2,CASSYDSWRVGELFF,TGTGCCAGCAGTTACGACAGTTGGCGGGTCGGGGAGCTGTTTTTT
.,few,TRBV12-3/TRBV12-4,TRBJ2-1,CASREQESSYNEQFF,TGTGCCAGCAGGGAGCAGGAGAGCTCCTACAATGAGCAGTTCTTC
.,once,TRBV29-1,TRBJ2-7,CSVLQVGEQYF,TGCAGCGTTCTACAGGTTGGAGAGCAGTACTTC
.,.,TRBV5-1,TRBJ1-1,CASSLRLTGNTEAFF,TGCGCCAGCAGCTTGAGGTTGACAGGGAACACTGAAGCTTTCTTT
.,few,TRBV6-1,TRBJ2-3,CASSTTNRHTDTQYF,TGTGCCAGCAGTACGACTAACCGGCACACAGATACGCAGTATTTT
.,.,TRBV5-6,TRBJ1-2,CASSLVPGEGYTF,TGTGCCAGCAGCTTAGTGCCAGGGGAGGGCTACACCTTC
.,many,TRBV4-3,TRBJ2-3,CASSQGPTDTQYF,TGCGCCAGCAGCCAAGGCCCCACAGATACGCAGTATTTT
TRBD1,many,TRBV7-2,TRBJ2-3,CASSSPPGTGRTDTQYF,TGTGCCAGCAGCTCACCACCCGGGACAGGTCGTACAGATACGCAGTATTTT
TRBD2,few,TRBV4-2,TRBJ2-5,CASSQRLAGGFGVVETQYF,TGTGCCAGCAGCCAAAGACTAGCGGGAGGTTTCGGAGTCGTGGAGACCCAGTACTTC
TRBD1,.,TRBV7-3,TRBJ2-1,CASSLGYSLTGDPNEQFF,TGTGCCAGCAGCTTAGGGTACTCTCTGACAGGGGATCCGAATGAGCAGTTCTTC
.,.,TRBV18,TRBJ2-6,CASSPLAASSSGANVLTF,TGTGCCAGCTCACCACTTGCAGCTAGTAGCTCTGGGGCCAACGTCCTGACTTTC
.,few,TRBV6-5,TRBJ2-7,CASSYSKQRIYEQYF,TGTGCCAGCAGTTACTCGAAACAGCGGATTTACGAGCAGTACTTC
.,few,TRBV7-2,TRBJ1-5,CASSLGRGPRNQPQHF,TGTGCCAGCAGCTTGGGTCGGGGGCCAAGGAATCAGCCCCAGCATTTT
TRBD2,.,TRBV7-9,TRBJ2-7,CASSPILAGGSEQYF,TGTGCCAGCAGCCCCATACTAGCGGGAGGCTCTGAGCAGTACTTC
.,few,TRBV5-5,TRBJ1-1,CASRQWGGPTEAFF,TGTGCCAGCCGCCAATGGGGGGGACCGACTGAAGCTTTCTTT
.,few,TRBV6-5,TRBJ2-1,CASSYRGDREQFF,TGTGCCAGCAGTTACCGAGGGGACCGTGAGCAGTTCTTC
.,.,TRBV20-1,TRBJ2-6,CCATQTGPRAGANVLTF,TGCTGTGCTACGCAGACAGGTCCCAGGGCTGGGGCCAACGTCCTGACTTTC
.,many,TRBV12-3/TRBV12-4,TRBJ2-5,CASSLGPKRETQYF,TGTGCCAGCAGTCTAGGACCGAAGAGGGAGACCCAGTACTTC
.,few,TRBV14,TRBJ1-4,CASSQGLRASNEKLFF,TGTGCCAGCAGCCAAGGCCTCAGGGCAAGTAATGAAAAACTGTTTTTT
.,.,TRBV20-1,TRBJ1-1,CSATRGYTEAYF,TGCAGTGCCACCCGGGGATACACTGAAGCTTACTTT
.,.,TRBV20-1,TRBJ2-3,CSATSRGRTGDTQYF,TGCAGTGCTACCTCCCGAGGGCGGACGGGAGATACGCAGTATTTT
.,few,TRBV5-1,TRBJ1-6,CASSLGSRNSPLHF,TGCGCCAGCAGCTTGGGAAGTAGGAATTCACCCCTCCACTTT
TRBD1,.,TRBV11-1,TRBJ1-4,CASSYQTGGRLFF,TGTGCCAGCAGCTACCAGACAGGGGGAAGGCTGTTTTTT
.,.,TRBV29-1,TRBJ2-7,CSVGLNAYEQYF,TGCAGCGTGGGACTGAATGCCTACGAGCAGTACTTC
TRBD2,.,TRBV20-1,TRBJ2-5,CSAREGGGLRETQYF,TGCAGTGCTAGAGAGGGGGGGGGATTAAGAGAGACCCAGTACTTC
TRBD2,few,TRBV4-3,TRBJ2-2,CASSQPGGQNTGELFF,TGCGCCAGCAGCCAACCGGGAGGGCAGAACACCGGGGAGCTGTTTTTT
TRBD1,few,TRBV29-1,TRBJ2-5,CSVEVGQGETQYF,TGCAGCGTTGAAGTGGGACAGGGGGAGACCCAGTACTTC
.,.,TRBV6-2/TRBV6-3,TRBJ2-1,CASSPLGQYNEQFF,TGTGCCAGCAGCCCTTTGGGGCAGTACAATGAGCAGTTCTTC
.,few,TRBV5-1,TRBJ2-7,CASSWDVPYEQYF,TGCGCCAGCAGTTGGGATGTTCCCTACGAGCAGTACTTC
TRBD2,.,TRBV7-3,TRBJ2-1,CASSFTSGRNNEQFF,TGTGCCAGCAGCTTCACTAGCGGGAGGAACAATGAGCAGTTCTTC
.,few,TRBV9,TRBJ2-1,CASSVTGSAYNEQFF,TGTGCCAGCAGCGTAACAGGGAGCGCCTACAATGAGCAGTTCTTC
TRBD2,few,TRBV6-1,TRBJ2-3,CASSDLAGGTTDTQYF,TGTGCCAGCAGTGACCTAGCGGGAGGTACCACAGATACGCAGTATTTT
TRBD2,.,TRBV18,TRBJ2-1,CASSPPPRGGTYNEQFF,TGTGCCAGCTCACCCCCCCCGCGCGGGGGTACCTACAATGAGCAGTTCTTC
.,.,TRBV9,TRBJ2-7,CASSSRHSYEQYF,TGTGCCAGCAGCTCCCGACATTCCTACGAGCAGTACTTC